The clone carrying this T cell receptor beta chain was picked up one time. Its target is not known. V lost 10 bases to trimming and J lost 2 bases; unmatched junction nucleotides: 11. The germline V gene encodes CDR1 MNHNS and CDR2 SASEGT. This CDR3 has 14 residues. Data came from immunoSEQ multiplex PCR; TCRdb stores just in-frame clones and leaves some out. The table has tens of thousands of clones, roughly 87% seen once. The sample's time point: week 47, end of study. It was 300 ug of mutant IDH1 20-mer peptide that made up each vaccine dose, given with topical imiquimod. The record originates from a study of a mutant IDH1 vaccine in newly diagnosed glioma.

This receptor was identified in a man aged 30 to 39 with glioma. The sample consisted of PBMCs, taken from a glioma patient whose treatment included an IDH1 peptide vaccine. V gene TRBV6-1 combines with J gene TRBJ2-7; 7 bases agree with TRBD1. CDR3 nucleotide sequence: TGTGCCATCATCTCGGACAGGCCTCCCTACGAGCAGTACTTC. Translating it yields CAIISDRPPYEQYF.